A single sample is the source of the 22 T cell receptor beta chains below, sequenced in a study of T cells after yellow fever vaccination (dated by TCRdb to between 2019 and 2020). Library preparation was by 5' RACE. Data came from an Illumina NovaSeq 6000. The public reads were quality trimmed at Q25 with fastp and then assembled into clones with MiXCR by TCRdb, keeping productive beta chains. Identical CDR3 proteins give one entry, which carries the most common genes and DNA. In this sample the table shows under 500,000 distinct CDR3 sequences, roughly a sixth of which occur a single time. Roughly a sixth of the sample is taken by the ten largest. Per the publication, the treatment or condition label means: live attenuated yellow fever vaccine strain. The input for sequencing was PBMCs, taken before the yellow fever booster vaccination. Source of these receptors: a man aged 18 to 30 who received the YFV17D yellow fever vaccine.

This clonotype appeared a few times. The rearrangement links TRBV20-1 to TRBJ2-2; D is ambiguous. The CDR3 is 14 residues long. Germline V gene lookup returns CDR1 DFQATT and CDR2 SNEGSKA (reference sequence). The germline V and J ends were trimmed by 0 bases and 0 bases, with 5 bases remaining between them. CDR3: CSARDETNTGELFF. The CDR3 DNA reads TGCAGTGCTAGAGATGAGACGAACACCGGGGAGCTGTTTTTT.

The gene calls are TRBV12-3 or TRBV12-4 and TRBJ2-1; D tentatively fits TRBD1 or TRBD2 (5 bases each). CDR3 size: 14 residues. Trimming removed 3 bases from V and 8 bases from J, with 14 bases in between. The CDR3 DNA reads as TGTGCCAGCAGTTTGAAAGGGACCTGGGATGAGCAGTTCTTC. Its protein product is CASSLKGTWDEQFF.

The sample holds a few counts of this clonotype. At one boundary the junction diverges from the germline segment, which might be a read error. The V and J genes are TRBV24-1 and TRBJ2-5, with a possible D match to TRBD1 (5 bases). Looked up from germline, CDR1 is KGHDR and CDR2 is SFDVKD. This CDR3 region has 15 residues. CDR3 amino acids: CATSDPGKVQKTQYF. CDR3 in DNA: TGTGCCACCAGTGATCCAGGGAAGGTCCAAAAGACCCAGTACTTC.

V usage is TRBV12-3 or TRBV12-4 and J usage is TRBJ1-1; a weak D match, TRBD1 (6 bases). The CDR3 sequence is 14 residues long. Trimming removed 6 bases from V and 2 bases from J, with 13 bases in between. CDR3 sequence (DNA): TGTGCCAGCAGCCAAGGGACATCCAACACTGAAGCTTTCTTT. This sequence encodes CASSQGTSNTEAFF.

In its sample, this clonotype was seen a few times. The chain employs TRBV6-5 and TRBJ1-1, with D possibly TRBD1 on 6 matching bases. This CDR3 contains 14 residues. Germline CDR1 MNHEY, CDR2 SVGAGI. V was clipped by 5 bases and J by 2 bases, with 12 bases between them. CDR3 sequence (DNA): TGTGCCAGCAGTGTTACAGGGATTAACACTGAAGCTTTCTTT. It yields the protein CASSVTGINTEAFF.

The CDR3 reads CASSDRRQGAYEQYF. CDR3 in DNA: TGTGCCAGCAGCGATAGAAGACAGGGGGCCTACGAGCAGTACTTC. The chain has TRBV11-2 and TRBJ2-7; 9 bases map to TRBD1. Trimming cost V 5 bases and J 2 bases; bases outside gene matches: 7. CDR3 length: 15 amino acids. Germline CDR1 reads SGHAT; CDR2 reads FQNNGV.

The CDR3 here is CATADSYEQYF. The CDR3 region has the DNA TGTGCCACAGCCGACAGCTACGAGCAGTACTTC. The gene calls are TRBV10-3 and TRBJ2-7, with a possible D match to TRBD1 (5 bases). The CDR3 is made up of 11 amino acids. V was pared by 10 bases and J by 3 bases, with 10 bases between. The germline gives CDR1 ENHRY, CDR2 SYGVKD.

This clonotype has a single count. The rearrangement joins TRBV20-1 to TRBJ2-3; 10 nucleotides agree with TRBD2. The V gene end was trimmed by 6 bases and the J gene end by 2 bases; junction bases not matched to a gene: 11. This CDR3 has 16 amino acids. CDR1 and CDR2 from the germline V gene are DFQATT and SNEGSKA (reference sequence). CDR3 nucleotides: TGCAGTGCCCGAAGGGCTAGCGGGGGAAACACAGATACGCAGTATTTT. Translation gives CSARRASGGNTDTQYF.

V is TRBV15 and J is TRBJ2-5; D might be TRBD1 or TRBD2, each matching 5 bases. CDR3 length: 15 amino acids. The germline gives CDR1 LNHNV, CDR2 YYDKDF (reference sequence). The V and J ends lost 1 base and 5 bases respectively, with 14 bases between them. In DNA, the CDR3 is TGTGCCACCAGCAGAGTGCAGGGCCGAGGGGAGACCCAGTACTTC. It specifies CATSRVQGRGETQYF.

The chain carries TRBV4-2 and TRBJ2-5; 8 bases line up with TRBD2. The CDR3 sequence is 13 residues long. V dropped 2 bases and J dropped 5; count of bases not matched to a gene: 1. Germline values: CDR1 LGHNA, CDR2 YNFKEQ. CDR3 sequence: CASSQTGGETQYF. The CDR3 DNA sequence: TGTGCCAGCAGCCAAACGGGAGGGGAGACCCAGTACTTC.

In its sample, this clonotype was seen a few times. The chain joins TRBV28 to TRBJ1-2; a possible D gene is TRBD1 (5 bases). CDR1 and CDR2 from the germline V gene are MDHEN and SYDVKM. CDR3 length: 17 residues. Trimming removed 5 bases at V and 1 base at J, with 20 bases between. The CDR3 spells CASSPVGGGDVNYGYTF. DNA of the CDR3: TGTGCCAGCAGTCCGGTCGGGGGAGGGGATGTTAACTATGGCTACACCTTC.

The chain carries TRBV6-1 and TRBJ2-4; D is uncertain. V lost 0 bases and J lost 3, with 9 bases in between. The CDR3 spans 15 residues. CDR1 is MNHNS and CDR2 is SASEGT in the germline V gene. The CDR3 loop reads CASSEAPLGKNIQYF. The CDR3 nucleotides read TGTGCCAGCAGTGAAGCGCCGCTAGGCAAAAACATTCAGTACTTC.

The chain is built from TRBV18 and TRBJ2-7; maybe TRBD1 (6 bases). The CDR3 has 12 residues. The V gene lost 2 bases and the J gene lost 5 bases, with 7 bases spanning the gap. CDR1 is KGHSH and CDR2 is LQKENI in the germline V gene. CDR3 in amino acids: CASSPSGDEQYV. CDR3 coding DNA: TGTGCCAGCTCACCATCAGGGGACGAGCAGTACGTC.

In this sample, this clonotype turned up many times. The chain carries TRBV4-1 and TRBJ1-5; 9 bases align to TRBD1. V was clipped by 3 bases and J by 5 bases; unmatched bases: 17. The CDR3 runs 19 residues. Germline CDR1 and CDR2: MGHRA and YSYEKL. The CDR3, as DNA: TGCGCCAGCAGCCATCCCCCCCGGGACAGGGCCTTGAATTATCAGCCCCAGCATTTT. Translating it yields CASSHPPRDRALNYQPQHF.

This clonotype was observed a few times. The V and J genes are TRBV6-5 and TRBJ2-3, with 11 bases fitting TRBD2. The CDR3 runs to 15 residues. After removal of 7 bases from V and 2 bases from J, the junction contained 5 bases not matched to a gene. Per the germline V gene, CDR1 is MNHEY and CDR2 is SVGAGI. The CDR3 loop is CASTKLAGDTDTQYF. For the CDR3, the DNA is TGTGCCAGCACCAAACTAGCGGGGGACACAGATACGCAGTATTTT.

The gene calls are TRBV7-6 and TRBJ2-2; D remains ambiguous. This CDR3 contains 17 residues. Germline V gene lookup returns CDR1 SGHVS and CDR2 FNYEAQ. V gave up 4 bases and J gave up 2 bases, with 17 bases separating them. The CDR3 here is CASSSALITQNTGELFF. In DNA, the CDR3 is TGTGCCAGCAGCTCCGCCCTTATTACTCAAAACACCGGGGAGCTGTTTTTT.

This clonotype was detected many times. The V gene is TRBV29-1, the J gene TRBJ1-2, with D tentatively TRBD1 (6 bases). Trimming cost V 4 bases and J 6 bases, with 18 bases left between them. Germline V CDR1 and CDR2: SQVTM, ANQGSEA. The CDR3 has 14 amino acids. The CDR3 DNA reads as TGCAGCGTTGGATGGGGGCAGGGGACGGATGGCTACACCTTC. It is translated as CSVGWGQGTDGYTF.

This clonotype was counted ten times or more. The J gene is TRBJ2-5, the V gene TRBV20-1; D uncertain. V shed 1 base and J shed 1 base, with 1 base lying between them. Per the germline V gene, CDR1 is DFQATT and CDR2 is SNEGSKA (reference sequence). This CDR3 is 11 amino acids long. CDR3 sequence (DNA): TGCAGTGCTAGAGCCCAAGAGACCCAGTACTTC. Residues: CSARAQETQYF.

This clonotype was seen only a few times. The chain has TRBV10-3 and TRBJ2-3; 13 nucleotides align to TRBD2. Germline CDR1 ENHRY, CDR2 SYGVKD. V was pared by 7 bases and J by 3 bases, with 1 base of the junction left unmatched. There are 14 residues in the CDR3. CDR3 sequence (DNA): TGTGCCATCATGGGACTAGCGGGAACAGATACGCAGTATTTT. It encodes CAIMGLAGTDTQYF.

The chain uses TRBV7-6 and TRBJ2-6; 11 bases fit TRBD1. Trimming at V came to 5 bases and at J to 2 bases, leaving 5 bases not matched to a gene. The germline V gene encodes CDR1 SGHVS and CDR2 FNYEAQ. This CDR3 is 17 amino acids long. The CDR3 DNA sequence: TGTGCCAGCAGCCCGGGGACAGGGGGTCCTGGGGCCAACGTCCTGACTTTC. This codes for CASSPGTGGPGANVLTF. Looking up the rest from reference TRBV7-6 and TRBJ2-6 gives the full variable domain: GAGVSQSPRYKVTKRGQDVALRCDPISGHVSLYWYRQALGQGPEFLTYFNYEAQQDKSGLPNDRFSAERPEGSISTLTIQRTEQRDSAMYRCASSPGTGGPGANVLTFGAGSRLTVL.

V usage is TRBV5-1 and J usage is TRBJ1-1; D gene unclear. The V end lost 4 bases, the J end lost 5 bases, and 12 bases lay between the germline ends. The CDR3 length is 13 residues. Germline V CDR1 and CDR2: SGHRS, YFSETQ. In DNA form, the CDR3 reads TGCGCCAGCAGCCCCATGGACGGGACTGAAGCTTTCTTT. This encodes CASSPMDGTEAFF. Variable domain in full (rest from reference TRBV5-1 and TRBJ1-1): KAGVTQTPRYLIKTRGQQVTLSCSPISGHRSVSWYQQTPGQGLQFLFEYFSETQRNKGNFPGRFSGRQFSNSRSEMNVSTLELGDSALYLCASSPMDGTEAFFGQGTRLTVV.

This clonotype was observed many times. The chain is built from TRBV7-2 and TRBJ2-7; the D is unclear. The germline gives CDR1 SGHTA, CDR2 FQGNSA. Between the trimmed V and J ends, which lost 1 base and 5 bases, there was a span of 3 bases. The CDR3 spans 11 residues. The CDR3 loop reads CASSLGDEQYV. The CDR3 nucleotides are TGTGCCAGCAGCTTAGGCGACGAGCAGTACGTC.